The rows below give T cell receptor beta chains drawn from one sample of a study of T cell repertoires and HLA-DP antigens. Measured with immunoSEQ multiplex PCR; TCRdb has only the in-frame clones, and not every one. The data show roughly 73,000 clones, just under 80% seen once. These TCRs' antigens remain unknown. The sample comprised CD4+ T cells from PBMCs. The receptors shown here come from a man in his sixties in good health and CMV-seronegative. Each CDR3 is given with its conserved first and last residue. Fields, in order: D gene, clone size, V gene, J gene, CDR3 DNA, CDR3 protein. A D gene is named only where the DNA matches it firmly. Only some rows state a clone size, as once, few, many or a class for expanded clones.

TRBD2,.,TRBV6-5,TRBJ2-3,TGTGCCAGCAGCCGCGGGACTAGCAGCACAGATACGCAGTATTTT,CASSRGTSSTDTQYF
.,.,TRBV10-2,TRBJ1-6,TGCGCCAGCAGTGACTTACTCCAGGGTTCGGGGAATTCACCCCTCCACTTT,CASSDLLQGSGNSPLHF
.,.,TRBV5-6,TRBJ1-1,TGTGCCAGCAGCTTGGAGTTGGGATACACTGAAGCTTTCTTT,CASSLELGYTEAFF
TRBD1,.,TRBV6-1,TRBJ2-7,TGTGCCAGCAGCCGTAGGACAGGGGGCTTCTACGAGCAGTACTTC,CASSRRTGGFYEQYF
.,.,TRBV18,TRBJ2-6,TGTGCCAGCTCACCGGGGGCGACTAGCTCTGGGGCCAACGTCCTGACTTTC,CASSPGATSSGANVLTF
TRBD2,.,TRBV7-2,TRBJ2-1,TGTGCCAGCAGCTCCCGCGGGGGGGGATACAATGAGCAGTTCTTC,CASSSRGGGYNEQFF
TRBD2,.,TRBV19,TRBJ2-1,TGTGCCAGTAGTGCCAATCTAGCGGGAGTTTACAATGAGCAGTTCTTC,CASSANLAGVYNEQFF
.,.,TRBV7-9,TRBJ1-5,TGTGCCAGCAGCTTAAGGGGTTCGGATCAGCCCCAGCATTTT,CASSLRGSDQPQHF
TRBD1,.,TRBV29-1,TRBJ1-2,TGCAGCGTCGACTCCGACAGGGAAGATAACTATGGCTACACCTTC,CSVDSDREDNYGYTF
TRBD2,.,TRBV2,TRBJ2-5,TGTGCCAGCAGAGCAGGGACTAGCGGGGGGGCGGAGGAGACCCAGTACTTC,CASRAGTSGGAEETQYF
TRBD2,.,TRBV11-3,TRBJ2-3,TGTGCCAGCAGCCGCGGGACTAGCGGGAGGTCAGATACGCAGTATTTT,CASSRGTSGRSDTQYF
TRBD1,few,TRBV19,TRBJ1-1,TGTGCCAGTAGTATAGACAGGGGGGACACTGAAGCTTTCTTT,CASSIDRGDTEAFF
TRBD1,few,TRBV10-2,TRBJ1-2,TGCGCCAGCAGTGAGCCCGGGACAGGGGCCTATGGCTACACCTTC,CASSEPGTGAYGYTF
TRBD2,.,TRBV9,TRBJ2-5,TGTGCCAGCAGCGTAGGCAACGGACTAGCGGGACAAGAGACCCAGTACTTC,CASSVGNGLAGQETQYF
.,.,TRBV28,TRBJ2-4,TGTGCCAGCAGTTTCGGGGGAATAGGGAAAAACATTCAGTACTTC,CASSFGGIGKNIQYF
.,.,TRBV11-3,TRBJ1-1,TGTGCCAGCAGCTTATCGCGCGTCAACACTGAAGCTTTCTTT,CASSLSRVNTEAFF